What follows are 22 T cell receptor beta chains derived from one specimen sequenced in a study of T cell repertoires in cytomegalovirus infection. MiXCR, applied by TCRdb to the reads, yields one record per CDR3 protein. The sample holds around 440,000 distinct CDR3 sequences; around 10% are singletons and the top ten take about 9.4%. The specimen sequenced was PBMCs. The receptor set was obtained from a human donor in good health (CMV status not recorded). Some clones in this sample may be carry-over from other donors' samples.

This clonotype came up many times. The CDR3 reads CASSGTGGWYEQYF. The DNA of the CDR3 is TGTGCCAGCAGTGGGACAGGGGGTTGGTACGAGCAGTACTTC. The chain is built from TRBV28 and TRBJ2-7; 11 bases line up with TRBD1. Germline trimming cut 5 bases from V and 4 bases from J; bases unmatched to any gene: 4. The CDR3 is 14 residues long. The germline CDR1 and CDR2 sequences are MDHEN and SYDVKM. The full variable domain, with the rest looked up from reference TRBV28 and TRBJ2-7, is DVKVTQSSRYLVKRTGEKVFLECVQDMDHENMFWYRQDPGLGLRLIYFSYDVKMKEKGDIPEGYSVSREKKERFSLILESASTNQTSMYLCASSGTGGWYEQYFGPGTRLTVT.

The sample holds many counts of this clonotype. The V gene is TRBV20-1, the J gene TRBJ2-1; D is ambiguous. V lost 8 bases, J lost 2 bases, and 4 bases lay in between. Per germline, CDR1 DFQATT and CDR2 SNEGSKA (reference sequence). The CDR3 totals 10 residues. CDR3 amino acids: CSKAYNEQFF. The CDR3, as DNA: TGCAGTAAGGCCTACAATGAGCAGTTCTTC.

The table lists this clonotype with many counts. V and J are TRBV7-8 and TRBJ2-7; D uncertain. From germline, CDR1 is SGHVS and CDR2 FQNEAQ. This CDR3 is 14 amino acids long. Trimming removed 5 bases at V and 1 base at J, with 12 bases between. The CDR3 is CASSKAAKSYEQYF. The CDR3 DNA sequence: TGTGCCAGCAGCAAAGCCGCCAAGTCCTACGAGCAGTACTTC. The full variable domain, its missing parts supplied by reference TRBV7-8 and TRBJ2-7, is GAGVSQSPRYKVAKRGQDVALRCDPISGHVSLFWYQQALGQGPEFLTYFQNEAQLDKSGLPSDRFFAERPEGSVSTLKIQRTQQEDSAVYLCASSKAAKSYEQYFGPGTRLTVT.

This clonotype was found many times. The chain combines TRBV7-8 with TRBJ1-1; unclear D gene. Looked up from germline, CDR1 is SGHVS and CDR2 is FQNEAQ. The V end lost 3 bases, the J end lost 1 base, and 9 bases lay between the germline ends. CDR3 length: 14 amino acids. CDR3 protein: CASSLIDGNTEAFF. The CDR3 nucleotides read TGTGCCAGCAGCTTGATAGACGGGAACACTGAAGCTTTCTTT.

This clonotype was seen only a few times. This chain uses TRBV2 with TRBJ1-2; 7 nucleotides align to TRBD1. J lost 12 bases, V lost 5 bases, and 12 bases had no gene match. The CDR3 is 13 amino acids. Per the germline V gene, CDR1 is SNHLY and CDR2 is FYNNEI. CDR3 loop: CASSSPGQLWDTF. The CDR3, as DNA: TGTGCCAGCAGTTCGCCGGGACAGCTATGGGACACCTTC. The variable domain in full, completed from reference TRBV2 and TRBJ1-2, reads EPEVTQTPSHQVTQMGQEVILRCVPISNHLYFYWYRQILGQKVEFLVSFYNNEISEKSEIFDDQFSVERPDGSNFTLKIRSTKLEDSAMYFCASSSPGQLWDTFGSGTRLTVV.

This clonotype was seen ten or more times. The J gene is TRBJ1-2, the V gene TRBV12-3 or TRBV12-4, with no clear D. V was trimmed by 3 bases and J by 7 bases, leaving 15 bases between them. The CDR3 loop spans 14 amino acids. Here the CDR3 DNA reads TGTGCCAGCAGTTTGGGCCGCCACCAGGTTGGCTACACCTTC. Amino acid sequence: CASSLGRHQVGYTF.

Notes on this clonotype: At one of its ends the junction is not consistent with the germline gene, which may arise from a read error. The chain links TRBV19 to TRBJ2-1; D may be TRBD2 (6 bases). Germline CDR1 and CDR2: LNHDA and SQIVND (reference sequence). The CDR3 length is 11 residues. The CDR3 nucleotides are TGTGCCAGTAGACTAGCTGGAGAGCAGTTATTC. This codes for CASRLAGEQLF.

This clonotype was seen at least ten times. This rearrangement joins TRBV5-6 to TRBJ2-7; tentatively, D is TRBD1 (6 bases). There are 16 residues in the CDR3. Germline V gene data show CDR1 as SGHDT and CDR2 as YYEEEE. Trimming left V 5 bases short and J 1 base short, with 19 bases between. CDR3 in amino acids: CASSLNTFQGSYEQYF. CDR3 coding DNA: TGTGCCAGCAGTCTTAATACTTTTCAGGGGTCCTACGAGCAGTACTTC.

In its sample, this clonotype was seen many times. J is TRBJ1-1 and V is TRBV7-9; 10 bases line up with TRBD1. This CDR3 spans 14 amino acids. The J segment lost 5 bases and the V segment lost 6 bases, leaving 6 bases of the junction unmatched. Germline CDR1 is SEHNR and CDR2 is FQNEAQ (reference sequence). The CDR3 spells CASRRTGGRTEAFF. CDR3 nucleotide sequence: TGTGCCAGCAGACGGACAGGGGGTAGGACTGAAGCTTTCTTT.

This clonotype was seen repeatedly, ten times or more. The chain employs TRBV7-2 and TRBJ2-2; 7 bases align to TRBD1. CDR1 SGHTA and CDR2 FQGNSA come from the germline V gene. The CDR3 runs to 14 residues. The V segment lost 7 bases and the J segment 4 bases; nucleotides outside the gene matches: 6. The CDR3 protein is CASTTDRTTGELFF. The CDR3 DNA sequence: TGTGCCAGCACCACGGACAGGACCACCGGGGAGCTGTTTTTT.

By its share, this clonotype is medium-sized. This rearrangement joins TRBV7-2 to TRBJ1-1; D unresolved. This CDR3 region has 14 residues. Trimming shortened V by 5 bases and J by 0 bases, and 10 bases separated the two germline ends. Germline CDR1 is SGHTA and CDR2 is FQGNSA. CDR3 region: CASSAGFMNTEAFF. The CDR3 DNA is TGTGCCAGCAGCGCGGGTTTCATGAACACTGAAGCTTTCTTT.

This clonotype was observed many times. V and J are TRBV27 and TRBJ1-1, with 7 bases matching TRBD1. CDR1 is MNHEY, CDR2 SMNVEV, per germline (reference sequence). V lost 8 bases and J lost 4; bases outside the gene matches: 10. This CDR3 has 14 amino acids. DNA of the CDR3: TGTGCCAGCGGCTACAGGGGAGGGGGCACTGAAGCTTTCTTT. Translating gives CASGYRGGGTEAFF.

This clonotype was counted a few times. The V and J genes are TRBV20-1 and TRBJ2-1, with TRBD2 matching over 14 bases. CDR1 DFQATT and CDR2 SNEGSKA come from the germline V gene (reference sequence). This CDR3 is 16 amino acids long. The ends lost 5 bases at V and 8 bases at J; junction bases unmatched: 11. CDR3 nucleotides: TGCAGTGCTCCCAGCCTGACTAGCGGGGGGGGTGATGAGCAGTTCTTC. Translation gives CSAPSLTSGGGDEQFF.

The sample holds many counts of this clonotype. This rearrangement joins TRBV2 to TRBJ1-5; the match to TRBD1 covers 7 bases. Germline trimming cut 3 bases from V and 7 bases from J; bases unmatched to any gene: 3. CDR1 and CDR2 (germline): SNHLY, FYNNEI. This CDR3 is built from 13 residues. The CDR3 region is CASSDAGGQPQHF. CDR3 DNA: TGTGCCAGCAGTGACGCAGGGGGGCAGCCCCAGCATTTT.

This clonotype was counted many times. The CDR3 here is CASATTGVFWAQQFF. The DNA of the CDR3 is TGTGCCAGTGCTACGACAGGGGTTTTCTGGGCCCAGCAGTTCTTC. The V gene is TRBV12-3 or TRBV12-4, the J gene TRBJ2-1, with TRBD1 identical over 8 bases. Trimming took 9 bases from V and 11 from J; bases not matched to a gene: 18. The CDR3 runs 15 residues.

A few counts support this clonotype. The J gene is TRBJ2-7, the V gene TRBV2; 9 bases line up with TRBD1. CDR1 is SNHLY, CDR2 FYNNEI, per germline. This CDR3 comprises 14 residues. The V gene end was trimmed by 8 bases and the J gene end by 0 bases; junction bases not matched to a gene: 5. CDR3 in DNA: TGTGCCAGCCCCGGGACAGGGAGCTCCTACGAGCAGTACTTC. Residues: CASPGTGSSYEQYF. The full variable domain, in which reference TRBV2 and TRBJ2-7 provide the parts outside the CDR3, is EPEVTQTPSHQVTQMGQEVILRCVPISNHLYFYWYRQILGQKVEFLVSFYNNEISEKSEIFDDQFSVERPDGSNFTLKIRSTKLEDSAMYFCASPGTGSSYEQYFGPGTRLTVT.

This clonotype has at least ten counts. CDR3 in DNA: TGTGCCAGCAGTCAGCCCGGACTTTACCGCAATGAGCAGTTCTTC. Amino acids: CASSQPGLYRNEQFF. The V gene is TRBV12-3 or TRBV12-4, the J gene TRBJ2-1, with a tentative D call TRBD2 (5 bases). Trimming cost V 5 bases and J 6 bases, with 17 bases left between them. The CDR3 loop spans 15 amino acids.

This clonotype was observed at least ten times. This rearrangement joins TRBV6-1 to TRBJ2-7; TRBD2 matches at 12 bases. This CDR3 has 16 residues. V lost 5 bases to trimming and J lost 3 bases; unmatched junction nucleotides: 8. Germline CDR1 is MNHNS and CDR2 is SASEGT. The CDR3 reads CASSPLTTSGGYEQYF. The CDR3 nucleotides are TGTGCCAGCAGTCCGCTTACGACTAGCGGGGGCTACGAGCAGTACTTC.

This chain joins TRBV28 and TRBJ1-2; D call uncertain. Germline V lookup: CDR1 MDHEN, CDR2 SYDVKM. The V and J ends lost 6 bases and 4 bases respectively, with 12 bases between them. The CDR3 spans 13 residues. CDR3 region: CASSEDGPYGYTF. The CDR3 DNA is TGTGCCAGCAGCGAGGACGGTCCCTATGGCTACACCTTC.

This clonotype was observed at least ten times. The chain recombines TRBV28 with TRBJ2-3, with D uncertain. The germline V gene has CDR1 MDHEN and CDR2 SYDVKM. V was clipped by 6 bases and J by 2 bases, with 18 bases between them. CDR3 length: 16 residues. The chain's CDR3 is CASSPGAPPYTDTQYF. The CDR3 DNA reads TGTGCCAGCAGCCCAGGAGCCCCCCCATACACAGATACGCAGTATTTT.

This clonotype occurred many times. The chain links TRBV28 to TRBJ2-3, with TRBD1 as a possible D gene (5 bases). The CDR3 length is 13 residues. Germline V gene lookup returns CDR1 MDHEN and CDR2 SYDVKM. Trimming took 7 bases from V and 4 from J, leaving 12 bases between them. The CDR3 bases are TGTGCCAGCACTCCTCAGGGCTCAGATACGCAGTATTTT. Residues: CASTPQGSDTQYF.

This clonotype was counted many times. The J gene is TRBJ1-2, the V gene TRBV10-3; D is ambiguous. Trimming left V 4 bases short and J 4 bases short, with 10 bases between. The CDR3 length is 13 residues. Germline loops: CDR1 ENHRY, CDR2 SYGVKD. This CDR3 is CAISGNSLYGYTF. The CDR3 region has the DNA TGTGCCATCAGTGGGAACAGCCTCTATGGCTACACCTTC.